One sample yielded the 10 T cell receptor beta chains listed below, sequenced in a study of blood T cells in healthy people across ages. A J-beta primer mix and a sample-barcoded 5' primer were used in a second PCR of about 6 to 12 cycles. TCRdb recomputed calls from the 5' RACE reads with MiXCR, one row per CDR3 protein. Found here are just under 900,000 distinct CDR3 sequences, under 35% of them singletons; the top ten hold 17%. Sequenced: blood. The receptors were sampled from a woman aged 80 or over in good health.

In this sample, this clonotype turned up many times. J is TRBJ2-1 and V is TRBV20-1; 9 bases map to TRBD2. The CDR3 runs 16 residues. V gave up 0 bases and J gave up 4 bases; unmatched junction bases: 7. Germline V gene data show CDR1 as DFQATT and CDR2 as SNEGSKA (reference sequence). This chain's CDR3 is CSARDLAGGTYNEQFF. CDR3 DNA sequence: TGCAGTGCTAGAGACCTGGCGGGGGGGACATACAATGAGCAGTTCTTC.

This clonotype was seen only a few times. J is TRBJ2-3 and V is TRBV7-9; the match to TRBD2 covers 9 bases. The CDR3 has 17 residues. Trimming removed 4 bases from V and 4 bases from J; junction bases left unmatched: 12. Germline CDR1 reads SEHNR; CDR2 reads FQNEAQ (reference sequence). CDR3 nucleotides: TGTGCCAGCAGCTCACAAACTAGCGGGTCCAGGGCAGATACGCAGTATTTT. This sequence encodes CASSSQTSGSRADTQYF.

This clonotype was recorded many times. The V gene is TRBV7-2, the J gene TRBJ2-5; D remains ambiguous. Between the trimmed V and J ends, which lost 0 bases and 5 bases, there was a span of 7 bases. From germline, CDR1 is SGHTA and CDR2 FQGNSA. This CDR3 has 13 amino acids. CDR3 region: CASSLANLETQYF. DNA for the CDR3: TGTGCCAGCAGCTTAGCCAACTTGGAGACCCAGTACTTC.

The CDR3 sequence is CASSIGQGARVTDTQYF. The DNA for the CDR3 is TGTGCCAGTAGTATCGGGCAGGGGGCGCGAGTCACAGATACGCAGTATTTT. The chain carries TRBV19 and TRBJ2-3; 8 bases map to TRBD1. The trim removed 3 bases at V and 2 bases at J, leaving 10 bases unmatched. This CDR3 comprises 17 residues. Germline values: CDR1 LNHDA, CDR2 SQIVND (reference sequence).

This clonotype has a count of ten or more. The chain recombines TRBV6-5 with TRBJ2-7; D perhaps matches TRBD1 (6 bases). The CDR3 contains 14 residues. V was clipped by 5 bases and J by 10 bases, with 21 bases between them. The germline V gene encodes CDR1 MNHEY and CDR2 SVGAGI. CDR3: CASSAYRASKTQYF. The CDR3 region has the DNA TGTGCCAGCAGTGCCTACAGGGCCTCTAAAACCCAGTACTTC.

V and J are TRBV6-2 or TRBV6-3 and TRBJ2-2; perhaps TRBD2 as D (6 bases). The germline CDR1 and CDR2 sequences are MNHEY and SVGEGT. The germline V and J ends were trimmed by 2 bases and 6 bases, with 22 bases remaining between them. CDR3 length: 18 amino acids. The DNA of the CDR3 is TGTGCCAGCAGTTACATGTCGCGGGACTTGGTAAGGTCCGGGGAGCTGTTTTTT. Amino acids: CASSYMSRDLVRSGELFF.

This clonotype has only a few counts. The chain carries TRBV5-6 and TRBJ2-5; 7 bases match TRBD1. Germline loops: CDR1 SGHDT, CDR2 YYEEEE. The CDR3 is made up of 17 amino acids. The trim removed 4 bases at V and 11 bases at J, leaving 23 bases unmatched. The chain's CDR3 is CASSLYVGTAIEDEQYF. CDR3 coding DNA: TGTGCCAGCAGCCTGTACGTTGGGACAGCTATTGAGGATGAGCAGTACTTC.

This clonotype was found many times. The genes are TRBV28 and TRBJ2-3; 7 bases fit TRBD2. CDR1 is MDHEN, CDR2 SYDVKM, per germline. This CDR3 region has 12 residues. With 7 bases clipped from V and 5 bases from J, the junction kept 3 bases outside the gene matches. The CDR3, as DNA: TGTGCCAGCACTAGCGGAAGAGATACGCAGTATTTT. Translating it yields CASTSGRDTQYF.

Regarding this clonotype: It may be a read error: a sequence one base away is much more abundant. This chain joins TRBV5-1 and TRBJ2-1; possible D gene TRBD1, 7 bases. The germline V gene has CDR1 SGHRS and CDR2 YFSETQ. The CDR3 is made up of 14 amino acids. The CDR3 spells CASSFRGEYNEQSF. The CDR3 region has the DNA TGCGCCAGCAGCTTCAGGGGGGAGTACAATGAGCAGTCCTTC.

Comment on this clonotype: This clone may be a read error of a much larger clone one base away. Because the CDR3 is missing its conserved closing phenylalanine or tryptophan, this is likely a read error. The DNA is left out, because the CDR3 cannot be placed on it with certainty; the CDR3 is given as TCRdb lists it. The chain recombines TRBV30 with TRBJ1-2. Ends included, the CDR3 has 11 residues. Germline CDR1 GTSNPN, CDR2 SVGIG (reference sequence). This chain's CDR3 is CSCQTDYGYTC.